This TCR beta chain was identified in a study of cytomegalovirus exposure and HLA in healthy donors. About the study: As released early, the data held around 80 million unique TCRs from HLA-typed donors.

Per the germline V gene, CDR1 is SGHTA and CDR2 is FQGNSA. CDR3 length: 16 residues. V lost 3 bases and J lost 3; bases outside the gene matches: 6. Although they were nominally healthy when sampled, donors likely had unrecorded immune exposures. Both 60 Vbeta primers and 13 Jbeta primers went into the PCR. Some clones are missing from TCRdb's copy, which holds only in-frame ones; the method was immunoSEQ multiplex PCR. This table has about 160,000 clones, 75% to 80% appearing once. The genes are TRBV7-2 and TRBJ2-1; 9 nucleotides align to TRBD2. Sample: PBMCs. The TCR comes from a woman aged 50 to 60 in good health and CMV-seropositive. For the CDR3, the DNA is TGTGCCAGCAGCTTCGCGGGGGGGACTAACTACAATGAGCAGTTCTTC. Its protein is CASSFAGGTNYNEQFF.